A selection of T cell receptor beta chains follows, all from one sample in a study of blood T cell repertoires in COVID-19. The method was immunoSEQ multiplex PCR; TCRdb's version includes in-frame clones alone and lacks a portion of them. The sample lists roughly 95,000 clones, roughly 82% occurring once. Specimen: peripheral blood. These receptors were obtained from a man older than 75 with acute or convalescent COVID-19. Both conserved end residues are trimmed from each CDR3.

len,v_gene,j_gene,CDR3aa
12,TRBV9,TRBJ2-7,ASSSAGGSHEQY
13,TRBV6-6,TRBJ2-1,ASSNGGFSYNEQF
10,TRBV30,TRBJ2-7,AWSTGTYEQY
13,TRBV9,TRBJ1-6,ASSVGTADNSPLH
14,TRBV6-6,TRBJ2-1,ASTARGRGLYNEQF
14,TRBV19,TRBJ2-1,ASSIPTSGRAIEQF
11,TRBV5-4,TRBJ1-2,ASVLRGTSGYT
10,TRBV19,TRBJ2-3,ASSIGGDTQY
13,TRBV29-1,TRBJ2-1,SWSPGTAAYNEQF
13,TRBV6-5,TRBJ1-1,ASSYSPRDGGRAF
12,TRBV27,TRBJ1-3,ASSLNPTLNTIY
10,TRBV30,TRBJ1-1,AWSAVKTEAF
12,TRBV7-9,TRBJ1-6,ASSPEGANSPLH
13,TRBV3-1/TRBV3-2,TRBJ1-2,ASSQDAGRGNGYT
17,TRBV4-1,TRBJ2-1,ASSQAPGLAESSYNEQF
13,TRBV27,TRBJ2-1,ASSSPRVVYNEQF
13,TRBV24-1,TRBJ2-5,ATSDPPGGGKTQY
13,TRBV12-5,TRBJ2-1,ASGLFPSGYNEQF
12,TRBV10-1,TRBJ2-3,ASSERQGEDTQY
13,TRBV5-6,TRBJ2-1,ASSLGPLYYNEQF
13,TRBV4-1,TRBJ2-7,ASSQQPGLHYEQY
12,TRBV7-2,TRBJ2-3,ASSLDGGGDTQY